The rows below give T cell receptor beta chains drawn from one sample of a study of blood T cell repertoires in COVID-19. Produced via immunoSEQ multiplex PCR; TCRdb's table is partial and in-frame only. This sample has more than 150,000 clones, with 84% found just once. The sample consisted of peripheral blood. Every receptor here comes from a man younger than 30 with active or convalescent COVID-19. Each CDR3 is given with its conserved first and last residue. The order of the fields is CDR3 protein, J gene, V gene.

cdr3_aa: CASSPGNWNTGELFF
j_call: TRBJ2-2
v_call: TRBV19

cdr3_aa: CASSLIGREIGEQFF
j_call: TRBJ2-1
v_call: TRBV7-3

cdr3_aa: CASSKGLAGVTDTQYF
j_call: TRBJ2-3
v_call: TRBV11-3

cdr3_aa: CAISPTAGNQPQHF
j_call: TRBJ1-5
v_call: TRBV10-3

cdr3_aa: CASSSSRGGLNTEAFF
j_call: TRBJ1-1
v_call: TRBV27

cdr3_aa: CASSRSGAETQYF
j_call: TRBJ2-5
v_call: TRBV4-2

cdr3_aa: CASSLVVLAGGANTGELFF
j_call: TRBJ2-2
v_call: TRBV7-2

cdr3_aa: CASSPKLAGGPDTQYF
j_call: TRBJ2-3
v_call: TRBV18

cdr3_aa: CASSLRRLAGTGELFF
j_call: TRBJ2-2
v_call: TRBV14

cdr3_aa: CASSILNEKLFF
j_call: TRBJ1-4
v_call: TRBV19

cdr3_aa: CASSDTGDGYTF
j_call: TRBJ1-2
v_call: TRBV2

cdr3_aa: CASSLGDRDNEKLFF
j_call: TRBJ1-4
v_call: TRBV5-1

cdr3_aa: CASSQDGGYTDTQYF
j_call: TRBJ2-3
v_call: TRBV4-3

cdr3_aa: CASIGRVTGELFF
j_call: TRBJ2-2
v_call: TRBV19

cdr3_aa: CASHKAGTGFQPQHF
j_call: TRBJ1-5
v_call: TRBV6-5

cdr3_aa: CASSFWPQNEQFF
j_call: TRBJ2-1
v_call: TRBV28

cdr3_aa: CSASGDWNEQFF
j_call: TRBJ2-1
v_call: TRBV20-1

cdr3_aa: CASRTGKYSNQPQHF
j_call: TRBJ1-5
v_call: TRBV2

cdr3_aa: CARSLAWTSGIYEQYF
j_call: TRBJ2-7
v_call: TRBV5-3

cdr3_aa: CASSYSRPSRNYAQYF
j_call: TRBJ2-7
v_call: TRBV6-5

cdr3_aa: CASSEDLRASGLAYNEQFF
j_call: TRBJ2-1
v_call: TRBV6-1

cdr3_aa: CASSGGPNQPQHF
j_call: TRBJ1-5
v_call: TRBV5-1

cdr3_aa: CASRERDREKNTEAFF
j_call: TRBJ1-1
v_call: TRBV7-8

cdr3_aa: CASSTRLAGAGEQYF
j_call: TRBJ2-7
v_call: TRBV5-5

cdr3_aa: CASSPGQGVEKLFF
j_call: TRBJ1-4
v_call: TRBV18

cdr3_aa: CASSSNRGNYEQYF
j_call: TRBJ2-7
v_call: TRBV5-1

cdr3_aa: CASGLKGVGNTIYF
j_call: TRBJ1-3
v_call: TRBV12-5

cdr3_aa: CASRSNSETQYF
j_call: TRBJ2-5
v_call: TRBV14

cdr3_aa: CASSYAGGKAEAFF
j_call: TRBJ1-1
v_call: TRBV6-5

cdr3_aa: CASSLRQGAGELFF
j_call: TRBJ2-2
v_call: TRBV7-2

cdr3_aa: CASSLLSTDTQYF
j_call: TRBJ2-3
v_call: TRBV28

cdr3_aa: CASSHRPWGNEAFF
j_call: TRBJ1-1
v_call: TRBV3-1/TRBV3-2

cdr3_aa: CAWSGGGGYTF
j_call: TRBJ1-2
v_call: TRBV30

cdr3_aa: CASIKAPGQSYEQYF
j_call: TRBJ2-7
v_call: TRBV5-5

cdr3_aa: CASSWTGQGVEKLFF
j_call: TRBJ1-4
v_call: TRBV6-5

cdr3_aa: CASSWTDGAHYEQYF
j_call: TRBJ2-7
v_call: TRBV5-1

cdr3_aa: CAIGDHGGGSYEQYF
j_call: TRBJ2-7
v_call: TRBV10-3

cdr3_aa: CASSQDWRDEQFF
j_call: TRBJ2-1
v_call: TRBV7-2

cdr3_aa: CASSLGSSGRETQYF
j_call: TRBJ2-5
v_call: TRBV4-2

cdr3_aa: CASSTGLAGGLEQFF
j_call: TRBJ2-1
v_call: TRBV5-4

cdr3_aa: CASSVTSGGDTGELFF
j_call: TRBJ2-2
v_call: TRBV9

cdr3_aa: CGVGDRDRAGNTIYF
j_call: TRBJ1-3
v_call: TRBV10-3

cdr3_aa: CTSSYSGYQGNNEQFF
j_call: TRBJ2-1
v_call: TRBV7-3

cdr3_aa: CASSLAMGTATNYGYTF
j_call: TRBJ1-2
v_call: TRBV7-2

cdr3_aa: CASSEEVAEPSEQFF
j_call: TRBJ2-1
v_call: TRBV10-1

cdr3_aa: CASSESARENTEAFF
j_call: TRBJ1-1
v_call: TRBV10-1

cdr3_aa: CASSRDPEDTEAFF
j_call: TRBJ1-1
v_call: TRBV6-6

cdr3_aa: CASRKTGIITDTQYF
j_call: TRBJ2-3
v_call: TRBV23-1

cdr3_aa: CASSLGLAGAYEQYF
j_call: TRBJ2-7
v_call: TRBV7-8

cdr3_aa: CASSELWARGYTF
j_call: TRBJ1-2
v_call: TRBV6-1

cdr3_aa: CSVEKRNRGLGGELFF
j_call: TRBJ2-2
v_call: TRBV29-1

cdr3_aa: CASSPPRTGGAYNEQFF
j_call: TRBJ2-1
v_call: TRBV18

cdr3_aa: CASSGTGGLTEAFF
j_call: TRBJ1-1
v_call: TRBV7-9

cdr3_aa: CASSLGDTSPTSYEQYF
j_call: TRBJ2-7
v_call: TRBV5-5

cdr3_aa: CASSLEEQANNEQFF
j_call: TRBJ2-1
v_call: TRBV7-6

cdr3_aa: CASTNAGTGENGYTF
j_call: TRBJ1-2
v_call: TRBV6-5